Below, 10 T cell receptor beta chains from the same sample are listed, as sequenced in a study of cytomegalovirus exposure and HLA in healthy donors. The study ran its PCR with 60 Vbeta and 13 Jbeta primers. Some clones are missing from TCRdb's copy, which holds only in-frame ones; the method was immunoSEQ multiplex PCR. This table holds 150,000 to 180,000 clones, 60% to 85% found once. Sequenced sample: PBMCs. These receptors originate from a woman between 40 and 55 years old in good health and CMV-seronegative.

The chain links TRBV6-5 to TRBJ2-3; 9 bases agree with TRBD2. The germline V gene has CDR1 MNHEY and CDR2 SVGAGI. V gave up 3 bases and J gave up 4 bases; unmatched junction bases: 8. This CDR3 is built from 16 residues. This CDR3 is CASSYIAGDRADTQYF. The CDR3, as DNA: TGTGCCAGCAGTTATATAGCGGGAGACCGAGCAGATACGCAGTATTTT.

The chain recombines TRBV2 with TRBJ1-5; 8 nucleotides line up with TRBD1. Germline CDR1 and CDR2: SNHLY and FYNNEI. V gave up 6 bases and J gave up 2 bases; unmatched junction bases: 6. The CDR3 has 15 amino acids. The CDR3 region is CASSGQGLGNQPQHF. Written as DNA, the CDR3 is TGTGCCAGCAGCGGACAGGGTTTGGGCAATCAGCCCCAGCATTTT.

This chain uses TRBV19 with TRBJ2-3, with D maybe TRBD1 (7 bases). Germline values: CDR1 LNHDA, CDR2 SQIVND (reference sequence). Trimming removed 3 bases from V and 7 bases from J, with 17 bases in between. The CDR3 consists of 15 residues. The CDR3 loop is CASSIRIRGENTQYF. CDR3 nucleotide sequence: TGTGCCAGTAGTATCAGGATCAGGGGGGAAAATACGCAGTATTTT.

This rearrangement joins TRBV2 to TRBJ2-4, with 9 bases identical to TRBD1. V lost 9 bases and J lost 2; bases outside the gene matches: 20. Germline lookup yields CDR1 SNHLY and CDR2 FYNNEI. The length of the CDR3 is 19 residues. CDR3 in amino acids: CASFLTVPGQGSTKNIQYF. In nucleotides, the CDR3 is TGTGCCAGTTTCCTTACGGTACCGGGACAGGGTTCAACCAAAAACATTCAGTACTTC. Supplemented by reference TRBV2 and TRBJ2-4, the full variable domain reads EPEVTQTPSHQVTQMGQEVILRCVPISNHLYFYWYRQILGQKVEFLVSFYNNEISEKSEIFDDQFSVERPDGSNFTLKIRSTKLEDSAMYFCASFLTVPGQGSTKNIQYFGAGTRLSVL.

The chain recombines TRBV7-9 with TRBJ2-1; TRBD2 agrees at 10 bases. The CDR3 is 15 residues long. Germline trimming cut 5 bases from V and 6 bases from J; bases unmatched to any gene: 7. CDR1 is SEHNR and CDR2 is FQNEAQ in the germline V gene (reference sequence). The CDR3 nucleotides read TGTGCCAGCAGCCCCCGGCTAGCGGGAGTCAATGAGCAGTTCTTC. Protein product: CASSPRLAGVNEQFF.

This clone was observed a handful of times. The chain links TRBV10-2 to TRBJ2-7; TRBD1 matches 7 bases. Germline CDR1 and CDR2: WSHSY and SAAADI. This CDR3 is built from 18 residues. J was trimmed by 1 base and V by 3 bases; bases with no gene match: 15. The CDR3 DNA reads TGCGCCAGCAGTGACCCTTTCGAGGGGCAGGGGGTATCCTACGAGCAGTACTTC. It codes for CASSDPFEGQGVSYEQYF.

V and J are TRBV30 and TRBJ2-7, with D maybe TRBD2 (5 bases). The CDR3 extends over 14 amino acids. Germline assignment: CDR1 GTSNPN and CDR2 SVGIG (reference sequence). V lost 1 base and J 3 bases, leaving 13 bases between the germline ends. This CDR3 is CAWSGSDLNYEQYF. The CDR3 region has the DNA TGTGCCTGGAGTGGTAGCGACTTGAACTACGAGCAGTACTTC.

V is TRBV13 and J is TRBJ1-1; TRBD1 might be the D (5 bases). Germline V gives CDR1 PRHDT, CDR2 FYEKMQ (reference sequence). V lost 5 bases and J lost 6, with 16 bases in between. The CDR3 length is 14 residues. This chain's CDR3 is CASSTDGGTAEAFF. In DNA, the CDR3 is TGTGCCAGCAGCACCGATGGGGGGACGGCTGAAGCTTTCTTT. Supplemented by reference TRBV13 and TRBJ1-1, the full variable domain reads AAGVIQSPRHLIKEKRETATLKCYPIPRHDTVYWYQQGPGQDPQFLISFYEKMQSDKGSIPDRFSAQQFSDYHSELNMSSLELGDSALYFCASSTDGGTAEAFFGQGTRLTVV.

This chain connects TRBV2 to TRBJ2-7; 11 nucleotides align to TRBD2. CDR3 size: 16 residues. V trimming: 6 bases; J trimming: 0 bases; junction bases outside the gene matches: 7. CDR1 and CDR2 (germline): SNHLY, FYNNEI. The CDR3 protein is CASSPGLAGGSYEQYF. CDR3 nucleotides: TGTGCCAGCAGCCCCGGGCTAGCGGGAGGCTCCTACGAGCAGTACTTC.

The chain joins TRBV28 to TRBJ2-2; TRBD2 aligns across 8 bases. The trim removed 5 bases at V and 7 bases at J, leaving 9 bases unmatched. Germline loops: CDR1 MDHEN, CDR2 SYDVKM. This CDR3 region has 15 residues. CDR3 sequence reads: CASSPRTSRIGELFF. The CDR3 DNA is TGTGCCAGCAGTCCCAGGACTAGCCGCATCGGGGAGCTGTTTTTT. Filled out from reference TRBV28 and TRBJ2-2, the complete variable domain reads DVKVTQSSRYLVKRTGEKVFLECVQDMDHENMFWYRQDPGLGLRLIYFSYDVKMKEKGDIPEGYSVSREKKERFSLILESASTNQTSMYLCASSPRTSRIGELFFGEGSRLTVL.